This T cell receptor beta chain stems from a study of blood T cell repertoires in COVID-19. The CDR3 loop spans 16 amino acids. Germline V gene data show CDR1 as KGHSH and CDR2 as LQKENI. V shed 3 bases and J 1 base; nucleotides not matched to a gene: 4. In the case of this clone: Other DNA variants within this sample encode the same CDR3.

Method: immunoSEQ multiplex PCR; TCRdb's copy keeps in-frame clones and lacks some. The sample yields 300,000 or so clones, over 80% seen once. This TCR derives from a woman between 40 and 55 years old with acute or convalescent COVID-19. The chain couples TRBV18 to TRBJ1-1, with 11 nucleotides matching TRBD1. Sequences were obtained from peripheral blood. CDR3 amino acids: CASSPSGTGGNTEAFF. CDR3 nucleotide sequence: TGTGCCAGCTCACCGTCCGGGACAGGGGGGAACACTGAAGCTTTCTTT.